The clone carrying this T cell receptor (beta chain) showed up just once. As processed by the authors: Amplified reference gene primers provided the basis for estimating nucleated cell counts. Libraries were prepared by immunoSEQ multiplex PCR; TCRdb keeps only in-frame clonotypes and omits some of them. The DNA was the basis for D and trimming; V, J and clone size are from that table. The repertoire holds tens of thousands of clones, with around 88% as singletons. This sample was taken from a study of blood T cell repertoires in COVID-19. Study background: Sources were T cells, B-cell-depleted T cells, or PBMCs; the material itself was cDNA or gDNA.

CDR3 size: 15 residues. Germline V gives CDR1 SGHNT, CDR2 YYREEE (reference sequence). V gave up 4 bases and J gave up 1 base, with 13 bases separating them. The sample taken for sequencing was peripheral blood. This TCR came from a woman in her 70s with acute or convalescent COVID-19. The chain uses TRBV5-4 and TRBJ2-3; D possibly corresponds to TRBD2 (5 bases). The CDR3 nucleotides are TGTGCCAGCAGCCCCCCGGGATCTCGCACAGATACGCAGTATTTT. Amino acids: CASSPPGSRTDTQYF.